The 8 T cell receptor beta chains given below trace back to one sample, sequenced in a study of cytomegalovirus exposure and HLA in healthy donors. PCR was performed using 60 Vbeta and 13 Jbeta primers. Method: immunoSEQ multiplex PCR; TCRdb's copy keeps in-frame clones and lacks some. The data contain 130,000 to 150,000 clones, over 60% of them singletons. The specimen was PBMCs. These receptors all stem from a woman between 40 and 50 years old in good health and CMV-seronegative.

This clone has a single count. The rearrangement uses TRBV13 and TRBJ1-6; D possibly corresponds to TRBD1 (6 bases). CDR1 and CDR2 from the germline V gene are PRHDT and FYEKMQ (reference sequence). The V gene lost 7 bases and the J gene lost 9 bases, with 16 bases spanning the gap. The CDR3 runs to 14 residues. The CDR3 DNA follows: TGTGCCAGCAAACTTGCGACAGGAGGTTCACCCCTCCACTTT. It codes for CASKLATGGSPLHF.

This chain uses TRBV30 with TRBJ1-1; the D is unclear. The CDR3 has 11 residues. Trimming shortened V by 1 base and J by 6 bases, and 6 bases separated the two germline ends. Germline V CDR1 and CDR2: GTSNPN, SVGIG (reference sequence). The CDR3 reads CAWSEQAEAFF. As DNA, the CDR3 is TGTGCCTGGAGTGAGCAGGCTGAAGCTTTCTTT.

V and J are TRBV6-6 and TRBJ2-7; 7 positions match TRBD1. There are 14 residues in the CDR3. Trimming removed 5 bases from V and 3 bases from J; junction bases left unmatched: 7. CDR1 is MNHNY and CDR2 is SVGAGI in the germline V gene (reference sequence). The CDR3 DNA reads TGTGCCAGCAGTCCCCGGGACAGTCTCTACGAGCAGTACTTC. Translated, it gives CASSPRDSLYEQYF.

The chain links TRBV30 to TRBJ1-1; D might be TRBD1 (6 bases). The CDR3 is made up of 14 amino acids. V lost 4 bases and J lost 4, with 16 bases in between. Germline CDR1 and CDR2: GTSNPN and SVGIG (reference sequence). CDR3 coding DNA: TGTGCCTGGACGAAACAGGGACCGGGCACTGAAGCTTTCTTT. Amino acids: CAWTKQGPGTEAFF.

The rearrangement links TRBV11-2 to TRBJ2-3; 10 positions agree with TRBD2. The length of the CDR3 is 17 residues. V shed 5 bases, J shed 8 bases, and the junction held 16 bases outside the gene matches. The germline V gene encodes CDR1 SGHAT and CDR2 FQNNGV. This CDR3 reads CASSPSRLAGVMGTQYF. For the CDR3, the DNA is TGTGCCAGCAGCCCGTCCCGACTAGCGGGTGTGATGGGTACGCAGTATTTT.

This clone was detected once. The genes are TRBV4-2 and TRBJ2-3; 10 nucleotides match TRBD2. CDR1 is LGHNA and CDR2 is YNFKEQ in the germline V gene. V shed 4 bases and J 5 bases; nucleotides not matched to a gene: 9. The CDR3 consists of 16 residues. DNA for the CDR3: TGTGCCAGCAGCCCCCGCCCAGCGGGAGGGGAAGATACGCAGTATTTT. It is translated as CASSPRPAGGEDTQYF.

The genes are TRBV4-2 and TRBJ1-1, with TRBD1 identical over 9 bases. The CDR3 totals 15 residues. CDR1 and CDR2 (germline): LGHNA, YNFKEQ. Germline trimming cut 7 bases from V and 1 base from J; bases unmatched to any gene: 7. CDR3 loop: CASTGQGFPNTEAFF. In nucleotides, the CDR3 is TGTGCCAGCACTGGACAGGGGTTTCCGAACACTGAAGCTTTCTTT.

V and J are TRBV6-5 and TRBJ2-7; tentatively, D is TRBD1 (6 bases). The germline V gene has CDR1 MNHEY and CDR2 SVGAGI. V shed 6 bases and J shed 0 bases, with 12 bases lying between them. This CDR3 has 14 residues. The CDR3 reads CASRPQGRSYEQYF. CDR3 DNA: TGTGCCAGCAGACCACAGGGCCGCTCCTACGAGCAGTACTTC.